One and the same sample provided the 27 T cell receptor beta chains below, sequenced in a study of blood T cells in healthy people across ages. A second 7 to 11 cycle PCR used barcoded and J-beta primers. TCRdb re-derived calls from the 5' RACE reads in MiXCR, one entry per CDR3 protein. In the table there are hundreds of thousands of distinct CDR3 sequences, roughly 50% of which are singletons. Sequences were obtained from blood. These receptors were taken from a man aged 40-50 years in good health.

This sequence joins TRBV10-3 and TRBJ2-1; 11 bases agree with TRBD1. Trimming removed 6 bases from V and 5 bases from J; junction bases left unmatched: 3. Looked up from germline, CDR1 is ENHRY and CDR2 is SYGVKD. The CDR3 runs to 14 residues. The CDR3 reads CAIRPGQGDNEQFF. The CDR3 coding sequence is TGTGCCATCAGGCCGGGACAGGGGGACAATGAGCAGTTCTTC.

The chain is built from TRBV5-1 and TRBJ2-1, with TRBD2 identical over 8 bases. Germline CDR1 reads SGHRS; CDR2 reads YFSETQ. The CDR3 totals 16 residues. Germline trimming cut 4 bases from V and 8 bases from J; bases unmatched to any gene: 14. CDR3 nucleotides: TGCGCCAGCAGCCTCAGAGGAGCGGGAGTAGGCCATGAGCAGTTCTTC. This sequence encodes CASSLRGAGVGHEQFF.

This chain uses TRBV6-6 with TRBJ2-1; 7 bases agree with TRBD1. Germline CDR1 is MNHNY and CDR2 is SVGAGI (reference sequence). Unmatched junction bases numbered 9, after V lost 4 bases and J lost 0 bases. The CDR3 covers 17 residues. The CDR3 region has the DNA TGTGCCAGCAGTTCGTCGACAGGGAAGGGCTCCTACAATGAGCAGTTCTTC. Translating gives CASSSSTGKGSYNEQFF.

The chain combines TRBV28 with TRBJ2-3; D is uncertain. The ends were cut back, 2 bases at V and 1 base at J, with 13 bases in the middle. The CDR3 sequence is 16 residues long. Germline V lookup: CDR1 MDHEN, CDR2 SYDVKM. The CDR3 region is CASSLNYLEGTDTQYF. The CDR3 bases are TGTGCCAGCAGTTTAAACTACCTAGAAGGCACAGATACGCAGTATTTT.

The J gene is TRBJ2-1, the V gene TRBV5-1; D is possibly TRBD2 (5 bases). The CDR3 has 13 amino acids. The germline V gene has CDR1 SGHRS and CDR2 YFSETQ. The V end lost 4 bases, the J end lost 9 bases, and 14 bases lay between the germline ends. The CDR3, as DNA: TGCGCCAGCAGCACCGGACTGGGTCGTGAGCAGTTCTTC. Translation: CASSTGLGREQFF.

The gene calls are TRBV13 and TRBJ2-5, with D possibly matching TRBD1 (6 bases). Per germline, CDR1 PRHDT and CDR2 FYEKMQ (reference sequence). CDR3 length: 13 residues. Trimming cost V 4 bases and J 7 bases, with 13 bases left between them. The CDR3 spells CASSSQGSGTQYF. The CDR3 bases are TGTGCCAGCAGCTCACAGGGTTCCGGGACCCAGTACTTC.

V and J are TRBV12-3 or TRBV12-4 and TRBJ1-2; D may be TRBD1 (5 bases). V lost 5 bases, J lost 8 bases, and 9 bases lay in between. The CDR3 is 11 residues long. For the CDR3, the DNA is TGTGCCAGCAGTCCAGGGTCCGGCTACACCTTC. Protein sequence: CASSPGSGYTF.

The rearrangement links TRBV4-3 to TRBJ1-4, with 7 bases aligning to TRBD1. Germline V gene data show CDR1 as LGHNA and CDR2 as YSLEER. This CDR3 has 16 residues. J was trimmed by 8 bases and V by 1 base; bases with no gene match: 10. The CDR3 spells CASSQALEGAREKLFF. In DNA, the CDR3 is TGCGCCAGCAGCCAAGCTCTGGAGGGGGCGCGCGAAAAACTGTTTTTT.

V gene TRBV5-1 combines with J gene TRBJ2-1; D perhaps matches TRBD2 (6 bases). This CDR3 has 12 amino acids. The germline V and J ends were trimmed by 2 bases and 9 bases, with 9 bases remaining between them. Germline values: CDR1 SGHRS, CDR2 YFSETQ. In DNA, the CDR3 is TGCGCCAGCAGCTTACCCGGGAGTGAGCAGTTCTTC. This gives the protein CASSLPGSEQFF.

The count of this clonotype is one. J is TRBJ2-5 and V is TRBV20-1; weak D call: TRBD1 (6 bases). The J call may be in error: the DNA end matches TRBJ2-1 better. Germline CDR1 reads DFQATT; CDR2 reads SNEGSKA (reference sequence). The CDR3 length is 13 residues. CDR3 residues: CSASVGQQETQFF. The CDR3 DNA sequence: TGCAGTGCCTCAGTTGGACAGCAAGAGACCCAGTTCTTC.

This clonotype came up a few times. The V call is TRBV7-9, the J call TRBJ1-4; no clear D gene. In germline, CDR1 is SEHNR, CDR2 FQNEAQ (reference sequence). CDR3 length: 15 residues. V was shortened by 3 bases and J by 1 base, with 9 bases between the two germline ends. The CDR3 loop is CASSFDGGTNEKLFF. Written as DNA, the CDR3 is TGTGCCAGCAGCTTCGACGGAGGAACTAATGAAAAACTGTTTTTT.

This clonotype was counted only a few times. The chain employs TRBV27 and TRBJ2-7; D ambiguous. V was trimmed by 3 bases and J by 3 bases, leaving 12 bases between them. The CDR3 sequence is 14 residues long. The germline CDR1 and CDR2 sequences are MNHEY and SMNVEV (reference sequence). The CDR3 DNA reads as TGTGCCAGCAGTTTTACTGGATCCCTCTACGAGCAGTACTTC. Translated, it gives CASSFTGSLYEQYF.

The chain joins TRBV6-5 to TRBJ1-2, with TRBD1 as a possible D gene (5 bases). The CDR3 covers 17 residues. In germline, CDR1 is MNHEY, CDR2 SVGAGI. Between the trimmed V and J ends, which lost 0 bases and 7 bases, there was a span of 21 bases. The CDR3 loop reads CASSYSTAPGTVCGYTF. CDR3 nucleotide sequence: TGTGCCAGCAGTTACTCGACCGCTCCTGGGACGGTCTGTGGCTACACCTTC.

The rearrangement joins TRBV27 to TRBJ2-5; 11 nucleotides line up with TRBD2. The J call may be faulty, since TRBJ2-7 better matches the DNA end. Germline V gives CDR1 MNHEY, CDR2 SMNVEV (reference sequence). This CDR3 contains 16 residues. The CDR3 reads CASSLLPGGLADEQYF. The DNA of the CDR3 is TGTGCCAGCAGTTTATTACCGGGGGGACTAGCGGACGAGCAGTACTTC.

V gene TRBV27 combines with J gene TRBJ2-1; TRBD1 matches 7 bases. CDR3 length: 15 amino acids. The trim removed 1 base at V and 5 bases at J, leaving 5 bases unmatched. CDR1 is MNHEY, CDR2 SMNVEV, per germline (reference sequence). The CDR3 coding sequence is TGTGCCAGCAGTTTATGGGGACAGCATAACAATGAGCAGTTCTTC. This codes for CASSLWGQHNNEQFF.

V is TRBV20-1 and J is TRBJ2-5; the D gene is possibly TRBD2 (6 bases). The better agreement between TRBJ2-7 and the DNA end casts doubt on the J call. The CDR3 is 13 amino acids. The germline V gene has CDR1 DFQATT and CDR2 SNEGSKA (reference sequence). The CDR3 nucleotides are TGCAGTGCCCCTGGGTGGGGACTTTACGAGCAGTACTTC. Protein product: CSAPGWGLYEQYF.

V and J are TRBV20-1 and TRBJ2-5, with a tentative D call TRBD1 (6 bases). CDR1 and CDR2 from the germline V gene are DFQATT and SNEGSKA (reference sequence). The CDR3 length is 14 residues. The V and J ends lost 1 base and 1 base respectively, with 10 bases between them. This chain's CDR3 is CSARVPGVQETQYF. CDR3 nucleotide sequence: TGCAGTGCTAGAGTCCCAGGGGTCCAAGAGACCCAGTACTTC.

The gene calls are TRBV7-3 and TRBJ1-1; a possible D gene is TRBD1 (5 bases). V was trimmed by 5 bases and J by 8 bases, leaving 12 bases between them. The CDR3 is made up of 12 amino acids. Per germline, CDR1 SGHTA and CDR2 FQGTGA. CDR3 coding DNA: TGTGCCAGCAGCCGATTCGGGGGGGAAGCTTTCTTT. Protein: CASSRFGGEAFF.

The V gene is TRBV28, the J gene TRBJ1-5; the D gene is possibly TRBD1 (6 bases). Germline CDR1 and CDR2: MDHEN and SYDVKM. Between the trimmed V and J ends, which lost 3 bases and 3 bases, there was a span of 21 bases. CDR3 length: 18 amino acids. The CDR3 DNA sequence: TGTGCCAGCAGTTTCTCTTCACACGGGGGGCACTTCAATCAGCCCCAGCATTTT. Translating gives CASSFSSHGGHFNQPQHF. Full variable domain (remainder filled in from reference TRBV28 and TRBJ1-5): DVKVTQSSRYLVKRTGEKVFLECVQDMDHENMFWYRQDPGLGLRLIYFSYDVKMKEKGDIPEGYSVSREKKERFSLILESASTNQTSMYLCASSFSSHGGHFNQPQHFGDGTRLSIL.

This clonotype has just a few counts. The V call is TRBV20-1, the J call TRBJ2-7, with D hard to call. Trimming stripped 1 base from V and 0 bases from J, with 10 bases between. The CDR3 is 14 amino acids. Germline V lookup: CDR1 DFQATT, CDR2 SNEGSKA (reference sequence). The CDR3 loop reads CSARGWLPSYEQYF. The CDR3, as DNA: TGCAGTGCTAGAGGGTGGCTACCCTCCTACGAGCAGTACTTC.

This clonotype was found a few times. This chain links TRBV5-5 with TRBJ2-1; D is perhaps TRBD1 (6 bases). CDR3 length equals 15 residues. The V gene lost 4 bases and the J gene lost 5 bases, with 16 bases spanning the gap. Germline values: CDR1 SGHKS, CDR2 YYEKEE (reference sequence). The CDR3 DNA follows: TGTGCCAGCAGCCCCGCCGGACAGCCTGACAATGAGCAGTTCTTC. Translation gives CASSPAGQPDNEQFF.

The gene calls are TRBV29-1 and TRBJ2-1, with D tentatively TRBD2 (6 bases). Trimming took 4 bases from V and 2 from J, leaving 15 bases between them. The CDR3 is 15 amino acids. The V gene's germline CDR1 is SQVTM and CDR2 ANQGSEA. CDR3 protein: CSVAAGIYPYNEQFF. CDR3 DNA sequence: TGCAGCGTTGCCGCGGGGATCTACCCCTACAATGAGCAGTTCTTC.

The V call is TRBV29-1, the J call TRBJ2-3, with a tentative D call TRBD1 (5 bases). This CDR3 region has 14 residues. Germline V gives CDR1 SQVTM, CDR2 ANQGSEA. V was clipped by 1 base and J by 4 bases, with 12 bases between them. As DNA, the CDR3 is TGCAGCGTTGAAGTGGGAAGGGGCCCAGATACGCAGTATTTT. Its protein product is CSVEVGRGPDTQYF.

The gene calls are TRBV28 and TRBJ2-1; TRBD1 matches at 11 bases. V lost 6 bases to trimming and J lost 4 bases; unmatched junction nucleotides: 5. The CDR3 extends over 15 amino acids. CDR1 and CDR2 (germline): MDHEN, SYDVKM. This CDR3 is CASRGRDRGYNEQFF. The CDR3, as DNA: TGTGCCAGCAGGGGCCGGGACAGGGGGTACAATGAGCAGTTCTTC.

This clonotype has more than one count but fewer than ten. The J gene is TRBJ2-1, the V gene TRBV9; 7 bases map to TRBD2. The junction had 5 bases not matched to a gene; V was cut back by 1 base and J by 4 bases. In germline, CDR1 is SGDLS, CDR2 YYNGEE. The CDR3 covers 15 residues. CDR3 protein: CASSVPSGDYNEQFF. For the CDR3, the DNA is TGTGCCAGCAGCGTACCTAGCGGAGATTACAATGAGCAGTTCTTC.

The rearrangement links TRBV7-9 to TRBJ2-7; 9 nucleotides match TRBD1. This CDR3 is 19 amino acids long. CDR1 and CDR2 from the germline V gene are SEHNR and FQNEAQ (reference sequence). The V and J ends lost 6 bases and 0 bases, in that order; junction bases with no gene match: 18. CDR3 residues: CASRPSPGQGSSYSYEQYF. The CDR3 DNA reads as TGTGCCAGCAGGCCTAGTCCGGGACAGGGCAGTTCTTACTCCTACGAGCAGTACTTC.

Comment on this clonotype: Given a much more abundant clone one base away, this may be a read error. This chain links TRBV7-8 with TRBJ2-7, with D maybe TRBD1 (6 bases). Germline CDR1 is SGHVS and CDR2 is FQNEAQ. The CDR3 is 14 amino acids. The CDR3 region has the DNA TGTGCCAGCAGCTTAGCGAGGGGGAACTACGGGCAGTACTTC. This encodes CASSLARGNYGQYF.